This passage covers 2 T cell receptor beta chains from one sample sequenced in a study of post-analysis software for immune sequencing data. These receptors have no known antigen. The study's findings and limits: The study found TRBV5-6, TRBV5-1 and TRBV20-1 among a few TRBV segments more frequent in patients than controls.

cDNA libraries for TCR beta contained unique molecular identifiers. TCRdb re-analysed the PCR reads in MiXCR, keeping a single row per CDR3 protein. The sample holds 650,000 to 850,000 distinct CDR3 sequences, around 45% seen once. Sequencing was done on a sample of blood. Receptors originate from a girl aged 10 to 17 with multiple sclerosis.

CDR3: CASSAQELARDTDTQYF. CDR3 in DNA: TGTGCCAGCAGCGCTCAAGAACTAGCGAGAGACACAGATACGCAGTATTTT. The chain is built from TRBV9 and TRBJ2-3; 7 bases fit TRBD2. The germline CDR1 and CDR2 sequences are SGDLS and YYNGEE. CDR3 length: 17 amino acids. V gave up 3 bases and J gave up 2 bases; unmatched junction bases: 12.

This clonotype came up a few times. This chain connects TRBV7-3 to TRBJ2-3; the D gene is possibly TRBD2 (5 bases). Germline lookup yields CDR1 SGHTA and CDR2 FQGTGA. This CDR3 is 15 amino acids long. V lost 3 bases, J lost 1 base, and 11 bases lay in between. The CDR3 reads CASSFRGSGTDTQYF. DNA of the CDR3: TGTGCCAGCAGCTTTCGTGGTAGCGGCACAGATACGCAGTATTTT.